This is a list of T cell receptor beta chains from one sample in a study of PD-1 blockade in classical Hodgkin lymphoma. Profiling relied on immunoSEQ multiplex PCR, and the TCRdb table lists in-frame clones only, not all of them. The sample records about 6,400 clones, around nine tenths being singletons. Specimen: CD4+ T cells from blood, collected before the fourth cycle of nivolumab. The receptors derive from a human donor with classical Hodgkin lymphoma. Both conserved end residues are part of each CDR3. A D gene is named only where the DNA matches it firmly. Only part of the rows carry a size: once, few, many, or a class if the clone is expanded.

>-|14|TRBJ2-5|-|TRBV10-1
CASSATRARETQYF
TGCGCCAGCAGTGCCACTAGGGCCCGGGAGACCCAGTACTTC
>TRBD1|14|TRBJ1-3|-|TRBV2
CASSEGQGANTIYF
TGTGCCAGCAGTGAAGGACAGGGGGCCAACACCATATATTTT
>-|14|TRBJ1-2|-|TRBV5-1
CASSLGAPVYGYTF
TGCGCCAGCAGCTTGGGGGCGCCGGTCTATGGCTACACCTTC
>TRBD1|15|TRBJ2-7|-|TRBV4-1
CASSQEPQGAYEQYF
TGCGCCAGCAGCCAAGAACCGCAGGGGGCATACGAGCAGTACTTC
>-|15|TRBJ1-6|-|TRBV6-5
CASRPRALGNSPLHF
TGTGCCAGCAGACCTAGGGCGTTGGGTAATTCACCCCTCCACTTT
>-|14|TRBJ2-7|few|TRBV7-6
CASSLLAPSYEQYF
TGTGCCAGCAGCTTACTGGCCCCTTCCTACGAGCAGTACTTC
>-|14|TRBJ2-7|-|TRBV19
CASSIARDTYEQYF
TGTGCCAGTAGTATAGCCAGGGATACCTACGAGCAGTACTTC
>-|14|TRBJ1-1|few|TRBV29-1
CSVEEGVGTSTAFF
TGCAGCGTTGAAGAGGGTGTTGGGACATCTACAGCTTTCTTT
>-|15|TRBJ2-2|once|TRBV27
CASNFGGQNTGELFF
TGTGCCAGCAACTTCGGGGGACAGAACACCGGGGAGCTGTTTTTT
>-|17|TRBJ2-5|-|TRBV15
CATSRDDQSWTRETQYF
TGTGCCACCAGCAGAGATGATCAGTCGTGGACCCGAGAGACCCAGTACTTC
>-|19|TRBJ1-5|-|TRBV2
CASSVLPRVLNLSNQPQHF
TGTGCCAGCAGTGTTCTCCCCAGGGTCCTGAACTTGAGCAATCAGCCCCAGCATTTT
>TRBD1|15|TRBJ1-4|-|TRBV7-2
CASSLRQGEGEKLFF
TGTGCCAGCAGCTTACGACAGGGCGAAGGCGAAAAACTGTTTTTT
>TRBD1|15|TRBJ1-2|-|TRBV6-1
CASRSPGTGGPRYTF
TGTGCCAGCAGATCACCCGGGACAGGGGGCCCTCGCTACACCTTC
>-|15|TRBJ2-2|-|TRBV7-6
CASSLGQGYTGELFF
TGTGCCAGCAGCTTAGGTCAGGGATACACCGGGGAGCTGTTTTTT
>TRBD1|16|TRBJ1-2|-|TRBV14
CASSPTLDRGNNGYTF
TGTGCCAGCAGCCCGACCCTGGACAGGGGGAATAATGGCTACACCTTC
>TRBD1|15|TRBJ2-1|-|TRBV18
CASSPMGDSFNEQFF
TGTGCCAGCTCACCAATGGGGGACAGTTTCAATGAGCAGTTCTTC
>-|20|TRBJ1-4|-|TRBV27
CASSFPILPGIPQPNEKLFF
TGTGCCAGCAGTTTTCCCATCCTCCCAGGGATCCCTCAACCTAATGAAAAACTGTTTTTT
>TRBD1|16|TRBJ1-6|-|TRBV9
CASSPRQGTLNSPLHF
TGTGCCAGCAGCCCCCGACAGGGGACGCTTAATTCACCCCTCCACTTT
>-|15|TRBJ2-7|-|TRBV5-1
CASSFASDVPYEQYF
TGCGCCAGCAGTTTTGCTAGTGACGTACCCTACGAGCAGTACTTC
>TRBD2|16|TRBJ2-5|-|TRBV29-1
CSVAGPGLAKQETQYF
TGCAGCGTTGCGGGGCCGGGACTAGCTAAACAAGAGACCCAGTACTTC
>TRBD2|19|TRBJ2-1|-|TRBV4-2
CASSQDPPLTSGAYNEQFF
TGTGCCAGCAGCCAAGATCCCCCCTTAACTAGCGGGGCCTACAATGAGCAGTTCTTC
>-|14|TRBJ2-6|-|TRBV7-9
CASTGATGANVLTF
TGTGCCAGCACCGGGGCCACTGGGGCCAACGTCCTGACTTTC
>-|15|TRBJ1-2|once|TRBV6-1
CASIPGGSSNYGYTF
TGTGCCAGCATCCCAGGAGGGTCATCTAACTATGGCTACACCTTC
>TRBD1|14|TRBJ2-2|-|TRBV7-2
CASSKGQQTGELFF
TGTGCCAGCAGCAAGGGACAGCAGACCGGGGAGCTGTTTTTT
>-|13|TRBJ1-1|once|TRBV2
CASSAGRDTEAFF
TGTGCCAGCAGTGCGGGACGGGACACTGAAGCTTTCTTT
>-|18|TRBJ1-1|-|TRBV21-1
CASSNSAIQGALDTEAFF
TGTGCCAGCAGCAATTCAGCAATACAGGGGGCCTTGGACACTGAAGCTTTCTTT
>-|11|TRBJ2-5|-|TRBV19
CASSISETQYF
TGTGCCAGTAGTATTAGTGAGACCCAGTACTTC
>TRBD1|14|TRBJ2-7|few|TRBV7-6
CASSTGEEGYEQYF
TGTGCCAGCAGTACAGGGGAAGAGGGTTACGAGCAGTACTTC
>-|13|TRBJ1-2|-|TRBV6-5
CASLDTPRGGYTF
TGTGCCAGCCTTGACACACCGCGGGGAGGCTACACCTTC
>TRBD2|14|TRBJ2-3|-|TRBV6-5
CAHRVGGPADTQYF
TGTGCCCACCGGGTGGGAGGGCCCGCAGATACGCAGTATTTT
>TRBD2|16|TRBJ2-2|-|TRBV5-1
CASSLRTGLYTGELFF
TGCGCCAGCAGCTTGAGGACGGGACTATACACCGGGGAGCTGTTTTTT
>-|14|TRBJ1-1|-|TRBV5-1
CASSLVGENTEAFF
TGCGCCAGCAGCTTGGTGGGGGAGAACACTGAAGCTTTCTTT
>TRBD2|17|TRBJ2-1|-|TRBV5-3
CARSFGLAELSYNEQFF
TGTGCCAGAAGCTTCGGACTAGCGGAGCTATCCTACAATGAGCAGTTCTTC
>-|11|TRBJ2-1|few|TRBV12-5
CASGTYNEQFF
TGTGCTAGTGGAACCTACAATGAGCAGTTCTTC
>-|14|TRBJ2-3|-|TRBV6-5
CASRRQVSTDTQYF
TGTGCCAGCAGACGACAGGTTTCCACAGATACGCAGTATTTT
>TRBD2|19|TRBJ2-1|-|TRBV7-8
CASSPHGTSGRRKGNEQFF
TGTGCCAGCAGCCCCCACGGGACTAGCGGGAGGAGAAAGGGCAATGAGCAGTTCTTC
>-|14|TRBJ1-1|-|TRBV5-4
CASSFSTGNTEAFF
TGTGCCAGCAGCTTTTCGACAGGCAACACTGAAGCTTTCTTT
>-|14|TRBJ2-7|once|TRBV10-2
CASSESARAYEQYF
TGCGCCAGCAGTGAGTCCGCCAGGGCCTACGAGCAGTACTTC
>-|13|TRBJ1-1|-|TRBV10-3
CAISRPGATEAFF
TGTGCCATCAGTCGTCCAGGGGCCACTGAAGCTTTCTTT
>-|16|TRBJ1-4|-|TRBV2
CASSGGTGNQGEKLFF
TGTGCCAGCAGTGGCGGGACCGGAAATCAGGGTGAAAAACTGTTTTTT